The 25 T cell receptor beta chains below come from one sample, sequenced in a study of T cells in Graves' hyperthyroidism and ophthalmopathy. RNA transcripts served as the template for amplifying TCR beta CDR3 regions. The HTBI primer set drove a first-round RT-PCR of the TCR CDR3. TCRdb fed the multiplex PCR reads into MiXCR, producing one record per CDR3 protein. The sample has some 490,000 distinct CDR3 sequences, 15% to 20% seen once. The sequencing input was blood. These receptors were obtained from a young woman with Graves' ophthalmopathy.

This clonotype was seen more than once but under ten times. V and J are TRBV18 and TRBJ1-6, with TRBD1 as a possible D gene (5 bases). This CDR3 has 13 residues. Per the germline V gene, CDR1 is KGHSH and CDR2 is LQKENI. Trimming removed 4 bases from V and 9 bases from J, with 10 bases in between. CDR3 DNA sequence: TGTGCCAGCTCACTAACCAGGGTTTCACCCCTCCACTTT. It codes for CASSLTRVSPLHF.

This clonotype appeared many times. The chain is built from TRBV20-1 and TRBJ1-2, with 7 bases identical to TRBD1. The junction had 10 bases not matched to a gene; V was cut back by 5 bases and J by 7 bases. The germline V gene has CDR1 DFQATT and CDR2 SNEGSKA (reference sequence). This CDR3 region has 13 residues. CDR3 coding DNA: TGCAGTGCTGGTGCCGACAGGGTCGGTGGCTACACCTTC. This sequence encodes CSAGADRVGGYTF.

This clonotype was observed many times. This chain uses TRBV9 with TRBJ2-2; no reliable D call. The V end was cut by 0 bases, the J end by 2 bases, with 8 bases between. CDR3 length equals 15 residues. From germline, CDR1 is SGDLS and CDR2 YYNGEE. The CDR3 sequence: CASSVGPVNTGELFF. CDR3 sequence (DNA): TGTGCCAGCAGCGTAGGCCCAGTAAACACCGGGGAGCTGTTTTTT.

The chain carries TRBV28 and TRBJ1-6; 8 nucleotides align to TRBD1. From germline, CDR1 is MDHEN and CDR2 SYDVKM. This CDR3 has 18 amino acids. With 8 bases clipped from V and 0 bases from J, the junction kept 12 bases outside the gene matches. The CDR3 region is CASFKPGQVFSYNSPLHF. Written as DNA, the CDR3 is TGTGCCAGCTTTAAGCCGGGACAGGTCTTCTCCTATAATTCACCCCTCCACTTT.

This clonotype has a count of ten or more. This chain connects TRBV7-2 to TRBJ2-7; the match to TRBD2 covers 11 bases. Germline V gene data show CDR1 as SGHTA and CDR2 as FQGNSA. The length of the CDR3 is 14 residues. The junction had 7 bases not matched to a gene; V was cut back by 6 bases and J by 6 bases. The CDR3 is CASSVFTSGSEQYF. DNA of the CDR3: TGTGCCAGCAGTGTCTTCACTAGCGGGAGCGAGCAGTACTTC. The full variable domain, completed using reference TRBV7-2 and TRBJ2-7, is GAGVSQSPSNKVTEKGKDVELRCDPISGHTALYWYRQSLGQGLEFLIYFQGNSAPDKSGLPSDRFSAERTGGSVSTLTIQRTQQEDSAVYLCASSVFTSGSEQYFGPGTRLTVT.

This clonotype has a count of ten or more. The chain carries TRBV11-2 and TRBJ2-1; perhaps D is TRBD1 or TRBD2 (7 bases each). Trimming cost V 2 bases and J 6 bases, with 23 bases left between them. Looked up from germline, CDR1 is SGHAT and CDR2 is FQNNGV. This CDR3 contains 18 residues. CDR3 in DNA: TGTGCCAGCAGCTTACCCAGGGGGGGATATGAAGTGGGCAATGAGCAGTTCTTC. Its protein is CASSLPRGGYEVGNEQFF.

This clonotype was seen many times. DNA for the CDR3: TGTGCCAGCAGTTTCGGGACAGTTGGCACAGATACGCAGTATTTT. Translated: CASSFGTVGTDTQYF. The gene calls are TRBV5-6 and TRBJ2-3; 7 bases match TRBD1. From germline, CDR1 is SGHDT and CDR2 YYEEEE. The CDR3 is made up of 15 amino acids. With V trimmed by 5 bases and J by 1 base, 7 bases remained unmatched.

This clonotype was seen ten or more times. The chain is built from TRBV28 and TRBJ1-1; no clear D gene. This CDR3 region has 12 residues. The V gene lost 2 bases and the J gene lost 6 bases, with 7 bases spanning the gap. In germline, CDR1 is MDHEN, CDR2 SYDVKM. The CDR3 loop is CASSLLTSEAFF. The CDR3 coding sequence is TGTGCCAGCAGTTTACTGACGTCTGAAGCTTTCTTT.

The rearrangement links TRBV11-2 to TRBJ2-3; 10 bases match TRBD2. The CDR3 is 15 amino acids. V shed 4 bases and J 4 bases; nucleotides not matched to a gene: 5. CDR1 and CDR2 (germline): SGHAT, FQNNGV. CDR3 coding DNA: TGTGCCAGCAGCTCGCAGCTAGCGGGAGCAGATACGCAGTATTTT. This sequence encodes CASSSQLAGADTQYF.

The chain recombines TRBV28 with TRBJ2-4, with D possibly matching TRBD1 (6 bases). Trimming stripped 6 bases from V and 4 bases from J, with 13 bases between. CDR3 size: 14 residues. CDR1 and CDR2 from the germline V gene are MDHEN and SYDVKM. CDR3 protein: CASSTRTVKNIQYF. For the CDR3, the DNA is TGTGCCAGCAGCACCCGGACAGTGAAAAACATTCAGTACTTC.

This clonotype was picked up a small number of times. The chain links TRBV14 to TRBJ2-1; a possible D gene is TRBD2 (5 bases). The germline V gene encodes CDR1 SGHDN and CDR2 FVKESK. The germline V and J ends were trimmed by 1 base and 6 bases, with 13 bases remaining between them. The CDR3 totals 15 residues. The CDR3 region is CASSQVISVGNEQFF. In DNA, the CDR3 is TGTGCCAGCAGCCAAGTTATTAGCGTAGGCAATGAGCAGTTCTTC.

This clonotype was counted a few times. The rearrangement links TRBV4-3 to TRBJ2-1; D gene ambiguous. The V end lost 0 bases, the J end lost 3 bases, and 6 bases lay between the germline ends. Germline assignment: CDR1 LGHNA and CDR2 YSLEER. CDR3 length equals 14 residues. The CDR3 DNA sequence: TGCGCCAGCAGCCAAGATAACAGCTACAATGAGCAGTTCTTC. Translated, it gives CASSQDNSYNEQFF.

The J gene is TRBJ1-5, the V gene TRBV28; D not certain. Trimming pared 5 bases from V and 2 bases from J, leaving 13 bases between. The CDR3 has 15 residues. Germline V gene data show CDR1 as MDHEN and CDR2 as SYDVKM. CDR3 protein: CASSPASQGNQPQHF. The CDR3 DNA is TGTGCCAGCAGTCCGGCCTCCCAAGGCAATCAGCCCCAGCATTTT.

CDR3 residues: CASSQEAVRGPQHF. CDR3 in DNA: TGCGCCAGCAGCCAAGAGGCGGTTCGGGGGCCCCAGCATTTT. The V and J genes are TRBV4-1 and TRBJ1-5; D remains ambiguous. V was trimmed by 0 bases and J by 9 bases, leaving 12 bases between them. The CDR3 has 14 residues. From germline, CDR1 is MGHRA and CDR2 YSYEKL.

CDR3 sequence: CASIRLAGGVTGELFF. The CDR3 DNA sequence: TGTGCCAGCATAAGATTAGCGGGAGGGGTCACCGGGGAGCTGTTTTTT. The gene calls are TRBV6-1 and TRBJ2-2; 11 bases fit TRBD2. Germline values: CDR1 MNHNS, CDR2 SASEGT. Losses at the gene ends were 7 bases for V and 4 bases for J; bases not matched to a gene: 8. The CDR3 is made up of 16 amino acids.

This chain joins TRBV6-1 and TRBJ2-1; D gene uncertain. The CDR3 covers 11 residues. Trimming left V 7 bases short and J 4 bases short, with 5 bases between. Germline CDR1 MNHNS, CDR2 SASEGT. The CDR3 loop reads CASKTYNEQFF. CDR3 DNA sequence: TGTGCCAGCAAGACTTACAATGAGCAGTTCTTC.

The chain employs TRBV10-1 and TRBJ1-1, with D hard to call. The V gene's germline CDR1 is WNHNN and CDR2 SYGVQD (reference sequence). With 3 bases removed from V and 9 bases from J, the gap between germline ends came to 8 bases. The CDR3 contains 11 residues. The DNA of the CDR3 is TGCGCCAGCAGTGACTGGAAGCAAGCTTTCTTT. This codes for CASSDWKQAFF.

The chain couples TRBV6-2 or TRBV6-3 to TRBJ2-7, with 16 positions matching TRBD2. V shed 5 bases, J shed 1 base, and the junction held 11 bases outside the gene matches. Germline CDR1 and CDR2: MNHEY and SVGEGT. The length of the CDR3 is 19 residues. In DNA, the CDR3 is TGTGCCAGCAGTCGTCCGGGACTAGCGGGAGGGCCTCGGTCCTACGAGCAGTACTTC. Amino acid sequence: CASSRPGLAGGPRSYEQYF.

The table lists this clonotype with many counts. The rearrangement joins TRBV4-3 to TRBJ2-2; D not resolved. V shed 2 bases and J shed 4 bases, with 11 bases lying between them. CDR3 length: 15 residues. The germline V gene encodes CDR1 LGHNA and CDR2 YSLEER. The CDR3 DNA sequence: TGCGCCAGCAGCCAAATCGGCAGTCGCACCGGGGAGCTGTTTTTT. Translation: CASSQIGSRTGELFF.

This clonotype occurred many times. V usage is TRBV28 and J usage is TRBJ1-1, with D unclear. The V and J ends lost 3 bases and 0 bases respectively, with 11 bases between them. In germline, CDR1 is MDHEN, CDR2 SYDVKM. This CDR3 is built from 15 residues. In nucleotides, the CDR3 is TGTGCCAGCAGTTTTGCCGACCTAATGAACACTGAAGCTTTCTTT. It encodes CASSFADLMNTEAFF. Full variable domain (rest looked up from reference TRBV28 and TRBJ1-1): DVKVTQSSRYLVKRTGEKVFLECVQDMDHENMFWYRQDPGLGLRLIYFSYDVKMKEKGDIPEGYSVSREKKERFSLILESASTNQTSMYLCASSFADLMNTEAFFGQGTRLTVV.

The chain employs TRBV27 and TRBJ1-1; 7 bases fit TRBD1. In germline, CDR1 is MNHEY, CDR2 SMNVEV (reference sequence). The CDR3 length is 17 residues. The junction had 12 bases not matched to a gene; V was cut back by 5 bases and J by 0 bases. This chain's CDR3 is CASSPRQGLALNTEAFF. The CDR3 DNA reads TGTGCCAGCAGTCCCCGACAGGGCCTGGCCCTGAACACTGAAGCTTTCTTT.

The table lists this clonotype with a few counts. V and J are TRBV10-3 and TRBJ2-7; 9 bases are shared with TRBD2. This CDR3 is 14 amino acids long. CDR1 ENHRY and CDR2 SYGVKD come from the germline V gene. Trimming took 5 bases from V and 3 from J; bases not matched to a gene: 5. The CDR3 reads CAISMSGRFYEQYF. Written as DNA, the CDR3 is TGTGCCATCAGTATGAGCGGGAGGTTCTACGAGCAGTACTTC.

This clonotype was seen repeatedly, ten times or more. The V and J genes are TRBV20-1 and TRBJ2-4, with no clear D. Germline lookup yields CDR1 DFQATT and CDR2 SNEGSKA (reference sequence). V was shortened by 0 bases and J by 0 bases, with 12 bases between the two germline ends. The CDR3 is made up of 16 amino acids. The CDR3 protein is CSARDYEEIAKNIQYF. The CDR3, as DNA: TGCAGTGCTAGAGATTACGAGGAAATAGCCAAAAACATTCAGTACTTC.

This clonotype has just a few counts. The rearrangement joins TRBV27 to TRBJ2-3; a weak D match, TRBD2 (6 bases). The CDR3 spans 16 residues. The germline V gene has CDR1 MNHEY and CDR2 SMNVEV (reference sequence). Trimming left V 5 bases short and J 3 bases short, with 18 bases between. The CDR3 spells CASSQRRAWTTDTQYF. In DNA, the CDR3 is TGTGCCAGCAGTCAGAGGAGGGCGTGGACAACAGATACGCAGTATTTT.

This clonotype appeared many times. The chain uses TRBV11-2 and TRBJ2-5, with 11 positions matching TRBD2. Germline trimming cut 3 bases from V and 4 bases from J; bases unmatched to any gene: 10. Germline CDR1 is SGHAT and CDR2 is FQNNGV. The CDR3 totals 17 residues. The CDR3 coding sequence is TGTGCCAGCAGCTTGGGGAAGGTAGCGGGAGGGGGAGAGACCCAGTACTTC. Encoded protein: CASSLGKVAGGGETQYF.